This T cell receptor beta chain was recovered during a study of cytomegalovirus exposure and HLA in healthy donors. Healthy individuals who donated bone marrow served as the donors. Primers for the PCR totalled 60 Vbeta and 13 Jbeta. Generated by immunoSEQ multiplex PCR, the TCRdb table keeps only in-frame clones and is missing some. The sample has about 120,000 clones; 65% to 90% are singletons. Germline V gives CDR1 WSHSY, CDR2 SAAADI. The ends lost 2 bases at V and 4 bases at J; junction bases unmatched: 5. The CDR3 sequence is 17 residues long. The sequence was obtained from a woman between 35 and 50 years old in good health and CMV-seronegative. This chain uses TRBV10-2 with TRBJ2-6; 10 bases map to TRBD1. The sample consisted of PBMCs. The DNA of the CDR3 is TGCGCCAGCAGTGAGGGACAGGGGGTAAAAGGGGCCAACGTCCTGACTTTC. The encoded protein is CASSEGQGVKGANVLTF.